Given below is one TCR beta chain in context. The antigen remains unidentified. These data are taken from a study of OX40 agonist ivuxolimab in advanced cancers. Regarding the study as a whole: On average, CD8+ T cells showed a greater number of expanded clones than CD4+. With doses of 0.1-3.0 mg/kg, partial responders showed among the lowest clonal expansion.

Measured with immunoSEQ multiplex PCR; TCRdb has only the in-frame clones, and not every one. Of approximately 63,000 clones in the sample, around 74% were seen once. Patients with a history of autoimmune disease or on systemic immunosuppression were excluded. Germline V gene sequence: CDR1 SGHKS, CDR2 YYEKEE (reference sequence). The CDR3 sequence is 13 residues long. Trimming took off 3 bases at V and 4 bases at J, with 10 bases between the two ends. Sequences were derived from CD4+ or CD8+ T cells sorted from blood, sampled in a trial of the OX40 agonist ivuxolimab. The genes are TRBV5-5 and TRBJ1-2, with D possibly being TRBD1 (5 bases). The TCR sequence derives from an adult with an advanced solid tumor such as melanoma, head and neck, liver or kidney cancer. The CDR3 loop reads CASSSRDGYGYTF. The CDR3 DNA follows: TGTGCCAGCAGCTCCCGGGACGGCTATGGCTACACCTTC.